This TCR beta chain originates from a study of metastatic and nonmetastatic thyroid tumors. Study context: Where malignant and benign thyroid patients were concerned, repertoires were compared across blood and tumor or nodule tissue.

The germline CDR1 and CDR2 sequences are MNHNS and SASEGT. The junction had 2 bases not matched to a gene; V was cut back by 5 bases and J by 1 base. The CDR3 has 15 residues. TCRdb reassembled clones from the PCR reads with MiXCR. The data show around 64,000 clones, with less than 5% seen just once and approximately 20% held by the top ten. This clone was picked up many times. Each patient came to thyroid surgery without any prior treatment (of any kind). The sequenced sample was blood. V is TRBV6-1 and J is TRBJ2-3; 11 bases are a match to TRBD1. This receptor was identified in a female donor with papillary thyroid cancer or a benign thyroid nodule (not recorded which). Some clones in this sample may be carry-over from other donors' samples. The CDR3 is CASSWTGGGTDTQYF. The CDR3 region has the DNA TGTGCCAGCAGTTGGACAGGGGGCGGCACAGATACGCAGTATTTT.